Shown below are 12 T cell receptor beta chains from a single sample sequenced in a study of control samples from healthy donors and cancer patients. Libraries were prepared by immunoSEQ multiplex PCR; TCRdb keeps only in-frame clonotypes and omits some of them. This table has 200,000 to 250,000 clones, roughly 94% appearing once. Sequencing was carried out using blood. All receptors derive from a middle-aged man in good health.

The chain is built from TRBV28 and TRBJ2-7; 8 nucleotides agree with TRBD1. The CDR3 spans 14 residues. CDR1 is MDHEN and CDR2 is SYDVKM in the germline V gene. V lost 6 bases and J lost 0; bases outside the gene matches: 4. The CDR3 nucleotides read TGTGCCAGCAGCCAGACAGGGGTCTCCTACGAGCAGTACGTC. Its protein is CASSQTGVSYEQYV.

This clone was seen a single time. This chain joins TRBV18 and TRBJ1-2; no clear D. Germline V gives CDR1 KGHSH, CDR2 LQKENI. V dropped 3 bases and J dropped 7 bases, with 12 bases sitting between them. CDR3 length: 13 residues. This chain's CDR3 is CASSPEERGGYTF. CDR3 coding DNA: TGTGCCAGCTCACCGGAGGAAAGAGGTGGCTACACCTTC.

The chain joins TRBV27 to TRBJ1-2, with 9 bases aligning to TRBD1. Looked up from germline, CDR1 is MNHEY and CDR2 is SMNVEV (reference sequence). J was trimmed by 8 bases and V by 6 bases; bases with no gene match: 10. The CDR3 is 14 residues long. The CDR3 nucleotides read TGTGCCAGCAGCTCCCCCGGGACAGGGTTCGGCTACACCTTC. This encodes CASSSPGTGFGYTF.

The V gene is TRBV28, the J gene TRBJ1-2; TRBD1 matches 7 bases. Trimming cost V 2 bases and J 2 bases; bases outside gene matches: 2. The CDR3 has 14 residues. Germline loops: CDR1 MDHEN, CDR2 SYDVKM. CDR3 region: CASSLRQGNYGYTF. The CDR3, as DNA: TGTGCCAGCAGTTTACGACAGGGCAACTATGGCTACACCTTC.

CDR3 DNA sequence: TGTGCCAGCAGTTGGGACAGGGAAGCCCTCCACTTT. This translates into CASSWDREALHF. The chain employs TRBV12-3 or TRBV12-4 and TRBJ1-6; 9 nucleotides align to TRBD1. The CDR3 is made up of 12 amino acids. Trimming cost V 4 bases and J 14 bases; bases outside gene matches: 3.

The CDR3 reads CASSLRRTAASPLHF. For the CDR3, the DNA is TGTGCCAGCAGCTTGCGACGGACGGCGGCTTCACCCCTCCACTTT. V gene TRBV5-6 combines with J gene TRBJ1-6; no definite D call. CDR3 size: 15 residues. The germline V gene has CDR1 SGHDT and CDR2 YYEEEE. The ends were cut back, 1 base at V and 9 bases at J, with 14 bases in the middle.

The rearrangement links TRBV2 to TRBJ2-6; the D is unclear. V was clipped by 7 bases and J by 0 bases, with 10 bases between them. This CDR3 region has 15 residues. In germline, CDR1 is SNHLY, CDR2 FYNNEI. Here the CDR3 reads CASKRPTSGANVLTF. The CDR3 coding sequence is TGTGCCAGCAAGAGGCCGACCTCTGGGGCCAACGTCCTGACTTTC.

The CDR3 here is CASSYSVQANTEAFF. Written as DNA, the CDR3 is TGTGCCAGCAGTTACTCGGTACAGGCAAACACTGAAGCTTTCTTT. The gene calls are TRBV6-5 and TRBJ1-1, with a possible D match to TRBD1 (5 bases). Germline CDR1 reads MNHEY; CDR2 reads SVGAGI. This CDR3 is 15 amino acids long. V dropped 0 bases and J dropped 2 bases, with 10 bases sitting between them.

The chain carries TRBV5-1 and TRBJ1-5, with a possible D match to TRBD1 (5 bases). Trimming left V 5 bases short and J 0 bases short, with 9 bases between. This CDR3 contains 14 residues. The V gene's germline CDR1 is SGHRS and CDR2 YFSETQ. The CDR3 coding sequence is TGCGCCAGCAGGGGGGTCTCTAGCAATCAGCCCCAGCATTTT. Amino acid sequence: CASRGVSSNQPQHF.

This chain links TRBV5-4 with TRBJ2-7, with D possibly matching TRBD1 (5 bases). The CDR3 loop spans 14 amino acids. Per germline, CDR1 SGHNT and CDR2 YYREEE (reference sequence). Trimming took off 2 bases at V and 1 base at J, with 10 bases between the two ends. CDR3 in DNA: TGTGCCAGCAGCTTAGGACACTTTTCCTACGAGCAGTACTTC. This codes for CASSLGHFSYEQYF. The full variable domain, completed using reference TRBV5-4 and TRBJ2-7, is ETGVTQSPTHLIKTRGQQVTLRCSSQSGHNTVSWYQQALGQGPQFIFQYYREEENGRGNFPPRFSGLQFPNYSSELNVNALELDDSALYLCASSLGHFSYEQYFGPGTRLTVT.

This chain connects TRBV4-3 to TRBJ2-1, with 10 bases aligning to TRBD2. The CDR3 length is 16 residues. The junction had 8 bases not matched to a gene; V was cut back by 0 bases and J by 9 bases. CDR1 is LGHNA, CDR2 YSLEER, per germline. The DNA for the CDR3 is TGCGCCAGCAGCCAAGATGCAAGCGGGGGGGCAATTGAGCAGTTCTTC. Protein: CASSQDASGGAIEQFF.

The gene calls are TRBV7-2 and TRBJ2-3; D not resolved. The CDR3 loop spans 13 amino acids. Trimming took off 4 bases at V and 6 bases at J, with 11 bases between the two ends. Germline V gene data show CDR1 as SGHTA and CDR2 as FQGNSA. In nucleotides, the CDR3 is TGTGCCAGCAGCTCTTACCCCCGGGATACGCAGTATTTT. Translated, it gives CASSSYPRDTQYF.